The entry below gives a single TCR beta chain sequence along with its context. The record originates from a study of blood T cell repertoires in COVID-19. As for the study in general: COVID-19 samples, acute and convalescent, were from the United States, Italy and Spain.

TCRdb's table, derived via immunoSEQ multiplex PCR, lists solely in-frame clones and lacks some. Of roughly 400,000 clones in the sample, 87% were seen once. Enrolled during active infection, Seattle patients were then followed longitudinally. The sequenced sample was peripheral blood. This TCR was sampled from a woman aged 55 to 70 with COVID-19, enrolled during active disease.

The CDR3 coding sequence is TGTGCCAGCAGCTGGGGACAGAACCGGCCCCAGCATTTT. Its translation is CASSWGQNRPQHF. The chain recombines TRBV5-8 with TRBJ1-5; 7 nucleotides match TRBD1. This CDR3 has 13 amino acids. Per the germline V gene, CDR1 is SGHTS and CDR2 is YDEGEE. V gave up 3 bases and J gave up 9 bases; unmatched junction bases: 6. Drawing the rest from reference TRBV5-8 and TRBJ1-5, the complete variable domain is EAGVTQSPTHLIKTRGQQATLRCSPISGHTSVYWYQQALGLGLQFLLWYDEGEERNRGNFPPRFSGRQFPNYSSELNVNALELEDSALYLCASSWGQNRPQHFGDGTRLSIL.